This T cell receptor (beta chain) was obtained from a study of cytomegalovirus exposure and HLA in healthy donors. Both 60 Vbeta primers and 13 Jbeta primers went into the PCR. TCRdb keeps only in-frame clones here, not all; method: immunoSEQ multiplex PCR. The data hold 130,000 or so clones, with 75% observed a single time. V lost 6 bases to trimming and J lost 5 bases; unmatched junction nucleotides: 6. Germline V lookup: CDR1 SNHLY, CDR2 FYNNEI. This CDR3 has 14 residues. This clone has just a few counts. What was sequenced was PBMCs. The TCR was taken from a man aged 40-50 years in good health and CMV-seronegative. V and J are TRBV2 and TRBJ1-5; TRBD1 matches at 8 bases. The CDR3 protein is CASSWTGSHQPQHF. DNA for the CDR3: TGTGCCAGCAGCTGGACAGGGTCTCATCAGCCCCAGCATTTT. Together with reference TRBV2 and TRBJ1-5, the CDR3 gives the full variable domain: EPEVTQTPSHQVTQMGQEVILRCVPISNHLYFYWYRQILGQKVEFLVSFYNNEISEKSEIFDDQFSVERPDGSNFTLKIRSTKLEDSAMYFCASSWTGSHQPQHFGDGTRLSIL.